The clone carrying this TCR beta chain was seen just once. Per the study methods: The authors estimated nucleated cell counts from reference gene primer amplification. The table came from immunoSEQ multiplex PCR; TCRdb's copy has only in-frame clones and leaves some out. That table is the source of V, J and clone size, and D and trimming were worked out from the DNA. The sample yields under 200,000 clones, 90% seen once. The data were obtained in a study of blood T cell repertoires in COVID-19. Study-level background: Donors in the United States, Italy and Spain gave samples during acute or convalescent COVID-19. PBMCs, B-cell-depleted T cells, or T cells provided the cDNA or gDNA that made up the material.

V was trimmed by 7 bases and J by 2 bases, leaving 9 bases between them. Germline values: CDR1 MDHEN, CDR2 SYDVKM. CDR3 length equals 12 residues. The V call is TRBV28, the J call TRBJ2-7; D not certain. The sequence derives from a man in his fifties with acute or convalescent COVID-19. The sequenced material came from peripheral blood. CDR3 amino acids: CASNIPPYEQYF. The CDR3 DNA reads as TGTGCCAGCAACATTCCCCCCTACGAGCAGTACTTC.